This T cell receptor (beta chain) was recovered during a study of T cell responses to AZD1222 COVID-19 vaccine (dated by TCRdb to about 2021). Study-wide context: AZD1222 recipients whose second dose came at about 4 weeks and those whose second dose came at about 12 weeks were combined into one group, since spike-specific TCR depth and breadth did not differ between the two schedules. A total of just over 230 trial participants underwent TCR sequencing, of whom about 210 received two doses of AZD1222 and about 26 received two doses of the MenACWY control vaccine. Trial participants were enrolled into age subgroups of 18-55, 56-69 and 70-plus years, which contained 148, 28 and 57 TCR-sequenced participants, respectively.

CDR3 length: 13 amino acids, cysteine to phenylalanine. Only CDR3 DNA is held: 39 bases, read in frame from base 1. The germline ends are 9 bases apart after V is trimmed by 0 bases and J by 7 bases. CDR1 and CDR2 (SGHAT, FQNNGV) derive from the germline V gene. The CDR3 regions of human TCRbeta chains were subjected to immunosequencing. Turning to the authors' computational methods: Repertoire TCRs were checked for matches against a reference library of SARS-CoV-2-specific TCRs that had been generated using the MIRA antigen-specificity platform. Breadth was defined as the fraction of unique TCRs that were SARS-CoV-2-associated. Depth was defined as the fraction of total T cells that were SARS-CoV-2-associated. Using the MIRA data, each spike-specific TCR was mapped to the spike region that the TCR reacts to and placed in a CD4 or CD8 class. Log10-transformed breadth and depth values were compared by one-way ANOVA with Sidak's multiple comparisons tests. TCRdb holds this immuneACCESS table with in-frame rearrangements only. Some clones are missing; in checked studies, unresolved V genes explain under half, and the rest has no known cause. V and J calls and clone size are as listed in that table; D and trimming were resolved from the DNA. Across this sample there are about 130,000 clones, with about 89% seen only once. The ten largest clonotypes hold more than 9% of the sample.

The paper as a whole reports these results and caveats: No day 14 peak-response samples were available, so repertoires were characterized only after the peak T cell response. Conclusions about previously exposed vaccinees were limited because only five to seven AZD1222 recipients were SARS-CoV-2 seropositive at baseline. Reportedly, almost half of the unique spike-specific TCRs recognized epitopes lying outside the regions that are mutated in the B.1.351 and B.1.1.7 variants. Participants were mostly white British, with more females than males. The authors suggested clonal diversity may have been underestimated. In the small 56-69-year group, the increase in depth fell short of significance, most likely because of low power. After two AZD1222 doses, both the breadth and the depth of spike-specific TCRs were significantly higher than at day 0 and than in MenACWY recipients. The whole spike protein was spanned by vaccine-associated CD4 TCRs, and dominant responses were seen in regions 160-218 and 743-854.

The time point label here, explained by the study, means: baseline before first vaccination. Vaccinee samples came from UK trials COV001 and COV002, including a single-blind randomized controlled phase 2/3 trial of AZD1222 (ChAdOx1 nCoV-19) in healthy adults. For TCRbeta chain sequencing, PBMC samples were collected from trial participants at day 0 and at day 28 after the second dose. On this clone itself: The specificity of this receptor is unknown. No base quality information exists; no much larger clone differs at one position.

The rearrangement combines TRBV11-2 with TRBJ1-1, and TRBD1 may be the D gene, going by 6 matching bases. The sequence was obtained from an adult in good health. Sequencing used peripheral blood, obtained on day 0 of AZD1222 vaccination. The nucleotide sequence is TGTGCCAGCAGCTTAGATAGGGGGGTTGAAGCTTTCTTT. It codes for CASSLDRGVEAFF.